At least ten counts were recorded for the clone carrying this T cell receptor beta chain. Antigen specificity is unknown. V lost 0 bases to trimming and J lost 14 bases, with 14 bases between them. Germline V gives CDR1 DFQATT, CDR2 SNEGSKA (reference sequence). The CDR3 runs to 12 residues. TCRdb redid the calling of the 5' RACE reads with MiXCR, one entry per CDR3 protein. The sample lists roughly 540,000 distinct CDR3 sequences, approximately 22% occurring once. The sample comes from a study of identical twins. Study results and limitations: Cross-sectional statistics, not tracking of the same donors, supported the conclusions.

The same data also contributed to another study, on T cells expressing NK-cell markers. That work states: Several experiments added an anti-gamma-delta TCR antibody to sort only alpha-beta TCR T cells. Roughly 1.0-7.0% of CD8+ T cells in several donors belonged to dominant NKG2C+ clonotypes.

This chain links TRBV20-1 with TRBJ2-1, with D possibly being TRBD2 (6 bases). The sequencing input was CD4+ T cells sorted from blood. The source is a woman under 30 in good health. This CDR3 is CSAREGTLGEFF. For the CDR3, the DNA is TGCAGTGCTAGAGAGGGGACTTTGGGAGAGTTCTTC.